This T cell receptor beta chain was sequenced for a study of T cells in Graves' hyperthyroidism and ophthalmopathy. Study summary: Peripheral blood samples were taken at initial diagnosis, prior to any treatment.

Pregnant or lactating patients were excluded, as were those with uncontrolled infection or other autoimmune disease. For the diagnoses, clinical symptoms, serum thyroxine and TRAb, thyroid ultrasound and orbital computed tomography were used. The CDR3 extends over 16 amino acids. CDR1 DFQATT and CDR2 SNEGSKA come from the germline V gene (reference sequence). With 3 bases removed from V and 3 bases from J, the gap between germline ends came to 21 bases. The study's findings and limits: Among clonotypes expanded in thyroid above 0.001, most were also found in blood.

This clonotype has at least ten counts. Its antigen is unknown. Regions amplified from RNA transcripts were the TCR beta CDR3 regions. Primed by the HTBI set, a first-round RT-PCR was run on the TCR CDR3. TCRdb independently ran MiXCR on the multiplex PCR reads; one entry per CDR3 protein. The table shows some 180,000 distinct CDR3 sequences, with roughly a sixth occurring only once. This chain links TRBV20-1 with TRBJ2-7; D is possibly TRBD2 (5 bases). The TCR comes from a woman between 50 and 59 years old with Graves' hyperthyroidism. Material: blood. The CDR3 DNA sequence: TGCAGTGCTAGCGGCGGGTCGGCCGGTACCTACTACGAGCAGTACTTC. It encodes CSASGGSAGTYYEQYF.